The 12 T cell receptor beta chains below were found in one sample sequenced in a study of T cells after yellow fever vaccination. Each CDR3 protein gets one entry after TCRdb re-called the 5' RACE reads with MiXCR. This table holds around 340,000 distinct CDR3 sequences, around 13% found once. The material sequenced was CD4+ T cells sorted from PBMCs, taken 15 days after the yellow fever booster vaccination. The receptors shown here come from a young man who received the YFV17D yellow fever vaccine.

This clonotype came up many times. The chain recombines TRBV13 with TRBJ1-6; D uncertain. CDR1 and CDR2 from the germline V gene are PRHDT and FYEKMQ (reference sequence). The CDR3 covers 16 residues. The ends were cut back, 3 bases at V and 5 bases at J, with 14 bases in the middle. CDR3 DNA: TGTGCCAGCAGCTTCCGGAGGAGAACACATAATTCACCCCTCCACTTT. This codes for CASSFRRRTHNSPLHF.

This clonotype was recorded many times. The chain uses TRBV5-5 and TRBJ2-3; D remains unclear. CDR1 is SGHKS and CDR2 is YYEKEE in the germline V gene (reference sequence). The V end was cut by 4 bases, the J end by 0 bases, with 12 bases between. This CDR3 has 15 amino acids. As DNA, the CDR3 is TGTGCCAGCAGCCGTACCGCCGTCAGCACAGATACGCAGTATTTT. Protein: CASSRTAVSTDTQYF.

The gene calls are TRBV27 and TRBJ1-6; D call uncertain. V shed 3 bases and J shed 0 bases, with 12 bases lying between them. Germline loops: CDR1 MNHEY, CDR2 SMNVEV (reference sequence). The CDR3 runs to 17 residues. In nucleotides, the CDR3 is TGTGCCAGCAGTTTCGAGGGCAGCCGCTCCTATAATTCACCCCTCCACTTT. It yields the protein CASSFEGSRSYNSPLHF.

The chain couples TRBV28 to TRBJ2-3; 7 nucleotides line up with TRBD2. The trim removed 9 bases at V and 2 bases at J, leaving 8 bases unmatched. The germline CDR1 and CDR2 sequences are MDHEN and SYDVKM. The CDR3 loop spans 14 amino acids. CDR3 region: CASLTGGNTDTQYF. CDR3 DNA: TGTGCCAGTCTAACCGGGGGGAACACAGATACGCAGTATTTT.

The chain recombines TRBV6-1 with TRBJ2-3; 9 bases are a match to TRBD2. This CDR3 has 14 amino acids. V lost 4 bases to trimming and J lost 5 bases; unmatched junction nucleotides: 4. Germline loops: CDR1 MNHNS, CDR2 SASEGT. The CDR3 DNA sequence: TGTGCCAGCAGTGTTAGCGGGGGAGGAGATACGCAGTATTTT. Translating it yields CASSVSGGGDTQYF.

A few counts support this clonotype. The CDR3 nucleotides read TGCGCCAGCAGCTTGAGGGAGAATGAAAAACTGTTTTTT. Translated, it gives CASSLRENEKLFF. The chain combines TRBV5-1 with TRBJ1-4; D uncertain. Trimming took off 1 base at V and 5 bases at J, with 6 bases between the two ends. Per germline, CDR1 SGHRS and CDR2 YFSETQ. The CDR3 has 13 amino acids.

The V and J genes are TRBV7-6 and TRBJ2-7; D is undetermined. The CDR3 is 12 amino acids. The germline CDR1 and CDR2 sequences are SGHVS and FNYEAQ. V lost 4 bases, J lost 6 bases, and 10 bases lay in between. In nucleotides, the CDR3 is TGTGCCAGCAGCTCCGACCGGCGCGAGCAGTACTTC. It translates to CASSSDRREQYF.

This clonotype has a single count. V is TRBV6-6 and J is TRBJ2-1; 10 bases are shared with TRBD2. CDR1 and CDR2 (germline): MNHNY, SVGAGI (reference sequence). CDR3 length: 16 amino acids. V trimming: 6 bases; J trimming: 8 bases; junction bases outside the gene matches: 13. The CDR3 loop is CASSRFGLAGVHEQFF. The CDR3 DNA reads TGTGCCAGCAGCCGCTTTGGTCTAGCGGGGGTCCATGAGCAGTTCTTC.

This chain joins TRBV5-1 and TRBJ2-1; tentatively, D is TRBD1 or TRBD2 (5 bases each). This CDR3 region has 12 residues. Between the trimmed V and J ends, which lost 5 bases and 4 bases, there was a span of 7 bases. Germline CDR1 SGHRS, CDR2 YFSETQ. The CDR3 sequence is CASSWGYNEQFF. The CDR3 region has the DNA TGCGCCAGCAGTTGGGGGTACAATGAGCAGTTCTTC.

In its sample, this clonotype was seen many times. The chain couples TRBV6-2 or TRBV6-3 to TRBJ1-2, with 9 bases fitting TRBD1. CDR1 is MNHEY, CDR2 SVGEGT, per germline. This CDR3 has 15 amino acids. The trim removed 0 bases at V and 7 bases at J, leaving 6 bases unmatched. CDR3 bases: TGTGCCAGCAGTTACTCGAGACAGGGGGAGTCTGGCTACACCTTC. This codes for CASSYSRQGESGYTF.

This clonotype was seen a handful of times. The gene calls are TRBV14 and TRBJ2-2; the D is unclear. Germline V gives CDR1 SGHDN, CDR2 FVKESK. CDR3 length: 14 residues. V was trimmed by 4 bases and J by 6 bases, leaving 12 bases between them. In DNA, the CDR3 is TGTGCCAGCAGCCTTTGGGGTGTGTCCGGGGAGCTGTTTTTT. It codes for CASSLWGVSGELFF.

This clonotype was seen repeatedly, ten times or more. V usage is TRBV9 and J usage is TRBJ2-7; 8 bases fit TRBD1. The CDR3 length is 16 residues. The junction had 5 bases not matched to a gene; V was cut back by 0 bases and J by 0 bases. Germline CDR1 and CDR2: SGDLS and YYNGEE. CDR3 nucleotide sequence: TGTGCCAGCAGCGTAGGGTCAGGGGGCCCCTCCTACGAGCAGTACTTC. The encoded protein is CASSVGSGGPSYEQYF.